The T cell receptor (beta chain) under discussion was sequenced for a study of T-cell memory formation after mild COVID-19. TCRdb itself ran the 5' RACE reads through MiXCR, one entry per CDR3 protein. The sample contains approximately 440,000 distinct CDR3 sequences, 20% of which appear only once. The CDR3 has 15 residues. CDR1 is SGHRS and CDR2 is YFSETQ in the germline V gene. J was trimmed by 3 bases and V by 3 bases; bases with no gene match: 5. The sample consisted of PBMCs or a T cell subset sorted from them (not recorded which). The sequence came from an adult woman who had mild COVID-19 (a few samples of this study predate the infection). Cell type and time point are not known. The chain carries TRBV5-1 and TRBJ2-2, with 7 nucleotides matching TRBD1. For the CDR3, the DNA is TGCGCCAGCAGCTCGACAGGGCCGGACACCGGGGAGCTGTTTTTT. It yields the protein CASSSTGPDTGELFF.